The rows below give T cell receptor beta chains drawn from one sample of a study of blood T cell repertoires in COVID-19. TCRdb's copy holds only in-frame clones and misses some; the assay was immunoSEQ multiplex PCR. The sample has 55,000 to 65,000 clones, about nine tenths seen once; the top ten hold 9% to 9.5%. The sequenced material came from peripheral blood. Source of these receptors: a woman at least 80 years old with active COVID-19. CDR3s include the opening cysteine and the closing phenylalanine or tryptophan. D genes are given only for firm matches. Clone size, where shown, is once, few, many, or a class for clones that have expanded.

>TRBD2|TRBV28|.|TRBJ2-2
TGTGCCAGCAGTAACCCACGCGGGAGTCTTTTCGGGGAGCTGTTTTTT
CASSNPRGSLFGELFF
>.|TRBV19|few|TRBJ1-2
TGTGCCAGTAGCGGGGGGCCGGCCTATGGCTACACCTTC
CASSGGPAYGYTF
>.|TRBV10-1|.|TRBJ1-1
TGCGCCAGCAGTGACTCGACCTTGGGGAGAGGAAACACTGAAGCTTTCTTT
CASSDSTLGRGNTEAFF
>.|TRBV15|.|TRBJ2-3
TGTGCCACCAGCAGAGATGGTATTAGCGACGCGGGAGATACGCAGTATTTT
CATSRDGISDAGDTQYF
>.|TRBV2|.|TRBJ2-1
TGTGCCAGCAGTGAAGCATTTGGGGGGGCGGACAATGAGCAGTTCTTC
CASSEAFGGADNEQFF
>TRBD1|TRBV4-1|.|TRBJ2-1
TGCGCCAGCAGCCAAGATCTAGGGACAGGGGGCTTAAATGAGCAGTTCTTC
CASSQDLGTGGLNEQFF
>TRBD1|TRBV2|.|TRBJ1-2
TGTGCCAGCAGGGCAATACAGGCGGACAGGGTATGGGGCTACACCTTC
CASRAIQADRVWGYTF
>.|TRBV15|.|TRBJ2-2
TGTGCCACAAAGCGCGACGGCAACACCGGGGAGCTGTTTTTT
CATKRDGNTGELFF
>TRBD2|TRBV11-2|once|TRBJ2-7
TGTGCCAGCAGAGGATCTATCGGTCGTGCGGGAGTTACCCCCTACGAGCAGTACTTC
CASRGSIGRAGVTPYEQYF
>.|TRBV28|.|TRBJ1-4
TGTGCCAGCAGTTTGAGCCAGGGGAAACTGTTTTTT
CASSLSQGKLFF
>TRBD1|TRBV4-1|.|TRBJ2-3
TGCGCCAGCAGCCAAGATTGGTCGACAGGGGGCGAGGATACGCAGTATTTT
CASSQDWSTGGEDTQYF
>.|TRBV5-1|.|TRBJ2-6
TGCGCCAGCAGCTTGGACAACTCTGGGGCCAACGTCCTGACTTTC
CASSLDNSGANVLTF
>.|TRBV7-9|.|TRBJ1-1
TGTGCCAGCAGCTTAAACGGACACCAGCCTAACACTGAAGCTTTCTTT
CASSLNGHQPNTEAFF
>TRBD1|TRBV5-1|once|TRBJ2-7
TGCGCCAGCAGCTTATGGGACAGGAACTCCGAGCAGTACTTC
CASSLWDRNSEQYF
>TRBD2|TRBV29-1|.|TRBJ2-1
TGCAGCGTGAAAAGCGGGGACCTTTACAATGAGCAGTTCTTC
CSVKSGDLYNEQFF
>.|TRBV3-1/TRBV3-2|.|TRBJ2-2
TGTGCCAGCAGCCTATTGACCGGGGAGCTGTTTTTT
CASSLLTGELFF
>.|TRBV3-1/TRBV3-2|.|TRBJ2-2
TGTGCCAGCAGCCCAGGGGATGTATCGAACACCGGGGAGCTGTTTTTT
CASSPGDVSNTGELFF
>.|TRBV7-6|.|TRBJ1-6
TGTGCCAGCAGCGCACAGGATTCACCCCTCCACTTT
CASSAQDSPLHF
>TRBD1|TRBV19|.|TRBJ2-3
TGTGCCAGTAACGACAGGGGGTTGACAGATACGCAGTATTTT
CASNDRGLTDTQYF
>.|TRBV4-2|.|TRBJ2-1
TGTGCCAGCAGCCAAGGGGGACAAACCTACAATGAGCAGTTCTTC
CASSQGGQTYNEQFF
>.|TRBV19|once|TRBJ2-1
TGTGCCAGTAGTATAGGGGCATCCTACAATGAGCAGTTCTTC
CASSIGASYNEQFF
>TRBD1|TRBV2|.|TRBJ2-5
TGTGCCAGCAGAGGTGTGGGGACAGAACAAGAGACCCAGTACTTC
CASRGVGTEQETQYF
>.|TRBV27|.|TRBJ2-3
TGTGCCAGCGGCCAGGGATTCCGGGGGACGCAGTATTTT
CASGQGFRGTQYF
>TRBD2|TRBV9|.|TRBJ2-7
TGTGCCAGCAGCGTAGCTACGACTAGCGGGAACTACGAGCAGTACTTC
CASSVATTSGNYEQYF
>.|TRBV7-8|.|TRBJ1-3
TGTGCCAGCAGCAGGGACACAGGCTCTGGAAACACCATATATTTT
CASSRDTGSGNTIYF
>TRBD1|TRBV5-1|.|TRBJ2-5
TGCGCCAGCAGCCCCCAGGGGGCTTCTGATGAGACCCAGTACTTC
CASSPQGASDETQYF
>.|TRBV5-4|.|TRBJ2-1
TGTGCCAGCAGTCCAGAGCCATGGGGGCCCCATGAGCAGTTCTTC
CASSPEPWGPHEQFF
>TRBD1|TRBV5-1|.|TRBJ1-1
TGCGCCACTAACAGGGGGCAGGGGAACACTGAAGCTTTCTTT
CATNRGQGNTEAFF
>.|TRBV5-1|.|TRBJ2-1
TGCGCCAGCAGCTTGGCGGGAGACTACAATGAGCAGTTCTTC
CASSLAGDYNEQFF
>.|TRBV10-2|.|TRBJ2-1
TGCGCCAGCAGTGAGTCGAGTGGAGGCGATGAGCAGTTCTTC
CASSESSGGDEQFF
>.|TRBV3-1/TRBV3-2|.|TRBJ2-3
TGTGCCAGCAGCCTAGGCAGGGTAGGAACAGATACGCAGTATTTT
CASSLGRVGTDTQYF
>TRBD1|TRBV7-7|.|TRBJ2-2
TGTGCCAGCAGCCCGGACAGGGGGGCTAACACCGGGGAGCTGTTTTTT
CASSPDRGANTGELFF
>TRBD2|TRBV27|.|TRBJ2-2
TGTGCCAGCAGTTCTTGGGCTAGCGGGGGGAACACCGGGGAGCTGTTTTTT
CASSSWASGGNTGELFF
>TRBD2|TRBV29-1|.|TRBJ2-6
TGCAGCGTTGTCGGGCGGGGGGGTTCCTCTGGGGCCAACGTCCTGACTTTC
CSVVGRGGSSGANVLTF
>.|TRBV19|.|TRBJ2-1
TGTGCCAGTAGTCTAGGTAGCTCCTACAATGAGCAGTTCTTC
CASSLGSSYNEQFF
>.|TRBV25-1|.|TRBJ2-1
TGTGCCAGCAGGAGGAGTAGCGAGAATGAGCAGTTCTTC
CASRRSSENEQFF
>.|TRBV5-1|.|TRBJ1-6
TGCGCCAGCAGCTTGGGGGAGGGACATTCACCCCTCCACTTT
CASSLGEGHSPLHF
>TRBD2|TRBV6-4|once|TRBJ2-1
TGTGCCAGCAGTGAAAGCGGGAGGGCCGAGTATGAGCAGTTCTTC
CASSESGRAEYEQFF
>.|TRBV12-3/TRBV12-4|.|TRBJ2-1
TGTGCCAGCAGTCTGACTGGATACAATGAGCAGTTCTTC
CASSLTGYNEQFF
>TRBD2|TRBV10-1|.|TRBJ2-3
TGCGCCAGCAGTGAGCGGTTAGGACTAGCGGGAGTCTTCGCAGATACGCAGTATTTT
CASSERLGLAGVFADTQYF
>.|TRBV4-1|.|TRBJ2-5
TGCGCCAGCAGCCAAGAGCCCACTAGAACAGAGACCCAGTACTTC
CASSQEPTRTETQYF
>.|TRBV7-9|.|TRBJ2-1
TGTGCCAGCAGCCGTGACCACGGCGGGGAGGACAATGAGCAGTTCTTC
CASSRDHGGEDNEQFF
>TRBD2|TRBV28|.|TRBJ2-1
TGTGCCAGCAGTCCTTCCCGCCGGGCTAGCGGGAGAATGCATGAGCAGTTCTTC
CASSPSRRASGRMHEQFF
>TRBD1|TRBV28|.|TRBJ2-7
TGTGCCAGCAGTTTAAGGACAGGGTCATACGAGCAGTACTTC
CASSLRTGSYEQYF
>TRBD2|TRBV7-2|once|TRBJ2-3
TGTGCCAGCAGCTTAGCGGGGACTAGCGGCCCAGATACGCAGTATTTT
CASSLAGTSGPDTQYF
>.|TRBV3-1/TRBV3-2|.|TRBJ1-6
TGTGCCAGCAGCCAGGCTTCAGGGGAGTCACCCCTCCACTTT
CASSQASGESPLHF
>TRBD1|TRBV18|.|TRBJ2-3
TGTGCCAGCTCCCCAAGGACAGGTGGCACAGATACGCAGTATTTT
CASSPRTGGTDTQYF
>TRBD2|TRBV5-1|.|TRBJ2-2
TGCGCCAGCAGCTTGTACCCTAGCGGGGTGAACCCCGGGGAGCTGTTTTTT
CASSLYPSGVNPGELFF
>.|TRBV10-2|.|TRBJ1-3
TGCGCCAGCAGTGAGATGGCAGGGGATGGAAACACCATATATTTT
CASSEMAGDGNTIYF
>.|TRBV18|.|TRBJ1-5
TGTGCCAGCTCACCACAGGGGGAACAGCCCCAGCATTTT
CASSPQGEQPQHF
>.|TRBV18|once|TRBJ1-2
TGTGCCAGCTCACCACCGCTGTCCGGCTATGGCTACACCTTC
CASSPPLSGYGYTF
>.|TRBV5-1|.|TRBJ2-1
TGCGCCAGCAGGTTAGACGGGAGCTCCTACAATGAGCAGTTCTTC
CASRLDGSSYNEQFF
>TRBD2|TRBV28|.|TRBJ2-1
TGTGCCAGCAGTTTCCCGGGACTAGCGGGGGGAGAAGCTTGGAATGAGCAGTTCTTC
CASSFPGLAGGEAWNEQFF
>TRBD2|TRBV5-1|.|TRBJ2-3
TGCGCCAGCAGCTTGGGAGGTAGCGGGGTGGCAGATACGCAGTATTTT
CASSLGGSGVADTQYF
>.|TRBV19|.|TRBJ2-1
TGTGCCAGTGGGGCGGGACGGGGTGAGCAGTTCTTC
CASGAGRGEQFF
>TRBD2|TRBV19|.|TRBJ2-3
TGTGCCAGTAACCGCGGGGGGGCGCCTGGCACAGATACGCAGTATTTT
CASNRGGAPGTDTQYF
>.|TRBV28|once|TRBJ1-1
TGTGCCAGCAGTTTTGGGACATCGAACACTGAAGCTTTCTTT
CASSFGTSNTEAFF
>.|TRBV9|.|TRBJ2-3
TGTGCCAGCAGCTTGGCGACAGTCCAAAGCACAGATACGCAGTATTTT
CASSLATVQSTDTQYF
>TRBD1|TRBV28|.|TRBJ2-7
TGTGCCAGCAGTCCGGACAGGTACGAGCAGTACTTC
CASSPDRYEQYF
>TRBD1|TRBV5-1|.|TRBJ1-2
TGCGCCAGCAGCCCGTCCCCGGACAGGGGCAGTGGCTATGGCTACACCTTC
CASSPSPDRGSGYGYTF